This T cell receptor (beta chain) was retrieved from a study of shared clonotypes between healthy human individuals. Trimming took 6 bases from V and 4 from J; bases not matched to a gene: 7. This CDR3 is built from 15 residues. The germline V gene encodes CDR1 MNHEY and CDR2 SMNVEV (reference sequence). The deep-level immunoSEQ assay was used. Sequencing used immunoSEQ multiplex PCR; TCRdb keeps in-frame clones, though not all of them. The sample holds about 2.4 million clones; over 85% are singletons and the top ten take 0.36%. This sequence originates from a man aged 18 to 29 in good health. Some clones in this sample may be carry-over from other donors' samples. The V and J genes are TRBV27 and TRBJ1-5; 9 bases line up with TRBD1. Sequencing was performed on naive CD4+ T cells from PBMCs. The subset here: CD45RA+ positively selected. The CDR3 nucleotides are TGTGCCAGCAGGAGCCGGGACAGGGTTAATCAGCCCCAGCATTTT. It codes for CASRSRDRVNQPQHF.